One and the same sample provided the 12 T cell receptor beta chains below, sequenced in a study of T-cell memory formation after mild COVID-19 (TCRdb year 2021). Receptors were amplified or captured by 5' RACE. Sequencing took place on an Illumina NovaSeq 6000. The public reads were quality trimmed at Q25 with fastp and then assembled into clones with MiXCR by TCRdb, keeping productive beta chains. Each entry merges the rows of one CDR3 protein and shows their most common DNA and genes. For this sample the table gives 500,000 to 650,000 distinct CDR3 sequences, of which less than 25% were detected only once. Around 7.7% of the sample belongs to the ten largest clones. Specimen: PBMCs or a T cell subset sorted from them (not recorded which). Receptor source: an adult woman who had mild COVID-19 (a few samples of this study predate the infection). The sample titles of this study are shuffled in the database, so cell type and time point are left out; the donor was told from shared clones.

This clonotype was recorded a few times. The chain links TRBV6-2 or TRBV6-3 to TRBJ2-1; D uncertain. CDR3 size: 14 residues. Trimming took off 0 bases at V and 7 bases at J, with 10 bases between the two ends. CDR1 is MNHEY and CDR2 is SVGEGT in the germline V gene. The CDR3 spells CASSYSVDANEQFF. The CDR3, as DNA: TGTGCCAGCAGTTACTCAGTTGATGCGAATGAGCAGTTCTTC.

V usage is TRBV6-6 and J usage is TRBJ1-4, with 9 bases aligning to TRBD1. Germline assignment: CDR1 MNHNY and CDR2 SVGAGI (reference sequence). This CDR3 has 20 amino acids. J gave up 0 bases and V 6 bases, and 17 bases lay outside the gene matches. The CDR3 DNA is TGTGCCAGCAGAAGAGATTGGGACAGGGCATCGGGTGCAACTAATGAAAAACTGTTTTTT. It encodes CASRRDWDRASGATNEKLFF.

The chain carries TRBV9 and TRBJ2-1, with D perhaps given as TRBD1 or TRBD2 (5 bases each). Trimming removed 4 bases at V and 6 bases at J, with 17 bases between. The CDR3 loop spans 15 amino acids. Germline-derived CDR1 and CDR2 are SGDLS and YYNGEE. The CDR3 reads CASSPPGPWGNEQFF. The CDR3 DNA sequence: TGTGCCAGCAGCCCGCCGGGGCCTTGGGGCAATGAGCAGTTCTTC.

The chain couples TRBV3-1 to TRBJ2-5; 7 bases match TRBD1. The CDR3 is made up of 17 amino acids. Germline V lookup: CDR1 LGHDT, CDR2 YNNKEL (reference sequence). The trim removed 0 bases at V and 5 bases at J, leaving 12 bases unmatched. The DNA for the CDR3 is TGTGCCAGCAGCCAAGAGGAGACAGGGAATCCGGGGGAGACCCAGTACTTC. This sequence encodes CASSQEETGNPGETQYF.

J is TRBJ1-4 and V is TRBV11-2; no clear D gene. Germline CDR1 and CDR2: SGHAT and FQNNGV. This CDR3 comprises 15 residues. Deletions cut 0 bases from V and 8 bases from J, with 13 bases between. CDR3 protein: CASSLDGRVGEKLFF. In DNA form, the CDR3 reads TGTGCCAGCAGCTTAGATGGGCGAGTTGGCGAAAAACTGTTTTTT.

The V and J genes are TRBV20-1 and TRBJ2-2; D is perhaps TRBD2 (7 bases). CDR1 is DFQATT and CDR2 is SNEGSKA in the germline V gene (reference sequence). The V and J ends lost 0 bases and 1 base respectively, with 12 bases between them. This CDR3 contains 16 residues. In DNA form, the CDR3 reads TGCAGTGCTAGAGATTTGGGGGGGCAGAACACCGGGGAGCTGTTTTTT. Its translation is CSARDLGGQNTGELFF.

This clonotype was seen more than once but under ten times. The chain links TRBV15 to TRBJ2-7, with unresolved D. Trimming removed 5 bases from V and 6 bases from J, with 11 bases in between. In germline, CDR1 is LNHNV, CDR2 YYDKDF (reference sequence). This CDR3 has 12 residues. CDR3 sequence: CATSSRTGEQYF. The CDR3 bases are TGTGCCACCAGCTCCCGGACCGGCGAGCAGTACTTC.

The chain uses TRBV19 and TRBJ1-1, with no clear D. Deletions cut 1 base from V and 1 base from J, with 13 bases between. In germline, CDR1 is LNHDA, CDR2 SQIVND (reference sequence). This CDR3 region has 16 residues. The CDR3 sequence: CASSIGNLLANTEAFF. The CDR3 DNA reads TGTGCCAGTAGTATAGGGAACCTCCTGGCGAACACTGAAGCTTTCTTT.

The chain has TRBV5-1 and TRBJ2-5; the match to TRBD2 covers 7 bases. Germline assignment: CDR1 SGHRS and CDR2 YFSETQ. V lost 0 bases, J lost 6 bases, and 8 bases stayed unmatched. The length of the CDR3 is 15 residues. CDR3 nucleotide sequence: TGCGCCAGCAGCTTGGGCGGACTAGATCTTCAGACCCAGTACTTC. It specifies CASSLGGLDLQTQYF.

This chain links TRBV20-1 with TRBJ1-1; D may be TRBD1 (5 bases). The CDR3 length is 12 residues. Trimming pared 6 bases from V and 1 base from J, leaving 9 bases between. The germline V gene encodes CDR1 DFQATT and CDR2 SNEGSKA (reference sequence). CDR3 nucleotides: TGCAGTGCAATGGACACGAACACTGAAGCTTTCTTT. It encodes CSAMDTNTEAFF.

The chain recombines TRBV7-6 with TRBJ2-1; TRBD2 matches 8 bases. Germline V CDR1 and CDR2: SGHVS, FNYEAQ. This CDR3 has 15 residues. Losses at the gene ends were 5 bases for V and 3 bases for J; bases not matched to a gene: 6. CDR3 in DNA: TGTGCCAGCAGCAGTAGCGGGGCGAACTACAATGAGCAGTTCTTC. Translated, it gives CASSSSGANYNEQFF.

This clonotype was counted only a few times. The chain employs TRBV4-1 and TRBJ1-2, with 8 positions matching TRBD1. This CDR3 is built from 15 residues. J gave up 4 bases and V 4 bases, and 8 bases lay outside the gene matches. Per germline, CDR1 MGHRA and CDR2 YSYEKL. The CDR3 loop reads CASSLGQGNSYGYTF. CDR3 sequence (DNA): TGCGCCAGCAGCCTAGGACAGGGCAATTCCTATGGCTACACCTTC.